These 18 T cell receptor beta chains share one sample of origin, sequenced in a study of blood T cells in healthy people across ages. Sample-barcoded 5' priming and a J-beta primer mix drove a second PCR of 7 to 11 cycles. TCRdb used MiXCR to reprocess the 5' RACE reads, holding one entry per CDR3 protein. The sample records some 700,000 distinct CDR3 sequences, about a fifth being singletons. The sample comprised blood. These TCRs come from a man between 65 and 85 years old in good health.

This clonotype occurred many times. This chain joins TRBV6-6 and TRBJ2-3; TRBD2 matches at 11 bases. The CDR3 extends over 16 amino acids. Unmatched junction bases numbered 14, after V lost 5 bases and J lost 10 bases. CDR1 and CDR2 (germline): MNHNY, SVGAGI (reference sequence). The CDR3 reads CASSHSGRASLFPQYF. Written as DNA, the CDR3 is TGTGCCAGCAGTCATAGCGGGAGGGCCTCCCTGTTTCCGCAGTATTTT.

This clonotype occurred a few times. The rearrangement links TRBV29-1 to TRBJ2-5; a possible D gene is TRBD2 (5 bases). The V and J ends lost 7 bases and 0 bases respectively, with 18 bases between them. The length of the CDR3 is 15 residues. Looked up from germline, CDR1 is SQVTM and CDR2 is ANQGSEA. The CDR3, as DNA: TGCAGCGCAACCCCGGGGAAAAGGTACCAAGAGACCCAGTACTTC. It translates to CSATPGKRYQETQYF. The variable domain in full, with the rest retrieved from reference TRBV29-1 and TRBJ2-5, is SAVISQKPSRDICQRGTSLTIQCQVDSQVTMMFWYRQQPGQSLTLIATANQGSEATYESGFVIDKFPISRPNLTFSTLTVSNMSPEDSSIYLCSATPGKRYQETQYFGPGTRLLVL.

The chain combines TRBV20-1 with TRBJ1-5, with 8 bases identical to TRBD1. V lost 0 bases to trimming and J lost 7 bases; unmatched junction nucleotides: 8. This CDR3 spans 15 amino acids. CDR1 DFQATT and CDR2 SNEGSKA come from the germline V gene (reference sequence). CDR3 protein: CSARDIGQGGQPQHF. The CDR3 DNA reads as TGCAGTGCTAGAGATATCGGACAGGGAGGCCAGCCCCAGCATTTT.

This clonotype was counted between two and nine times. The chain carries TRBV28 and TRBJ2-5, with D perhaps TRBD1 or TRBD2 (5 bases each). The CDR3 extends over 14 amino acids. V was cut by 5 bases and J by 1 base, with 11 bases left in between. The germline V gene has CDR1 MDHEN and CDR2 SYDVKM. The CDR3 DNA follows: TGTGCCAGCAGTACTACTAGGGGCCAAGAGACCCAGTACTTC. It is translated as CASSTTRGQETQYF.

The chain uses TRBV20-1 and TRBJ2-6, with 8 bases matching TRBD2. The V segment lost 6 bases and the J segment 5 bases; nucleotides outside the gene matches: 12. The CDR3 totals 16 residues. The germline gives CDR1 DFQATT, CDR2 SNEGSKA (reference sequence). CDR3 DNA sequence: TGCAGTGCCCTCGTAGCGGGGAGGTTTAGGGCCAACGTCCTGACTTTC. This encodes CSALVAGRFRANVLTF.

The chain couples TRBV12-3 or TRBV12-4 to TRBJ2-2; 10 bases agree with TRBD1. V dropped 10 bases and J dropped 6; count of bases not matched to a gene: 5. The CDR3 covers 13 residues. The DNA for the CDR3 is TGTGCCACCGGGACAGGGGTTTCCGGGGAGCTGTTTTTT. Its translation is CATGTGVSGELFF.

The chain carries TRBV7-9 and TRBJ2-1; D gene uncertain. Trimming left V 3 bases short and J 8 bases short, with 11 bases between. Germline assignment: CDR1 SEHNR and CDR2 FQNEAQ (reference sequence). CDR3 length equals 13 residues. DNA of the CDR3: TGTGCCAGCAGCTTTCCGCTTCCGGATGAGCAGTTCTTC. Translating gives CASSFPLPDEQFF.

The rearrangement links TRBV20-1 to TRBJ1-1; TRBD1 is a possible D gene (5 bases). Germline V lookup: CDR1 DFQATT, CDR2 SNEGSKA (reference sequence). V shed 5 bases and J shed 4 bases, with 23 bases lying between them. The CDR3 length is 16 residues. This chain's CDR3 is CSASRSYGGGVTEAFF. The DNA for the CDR3 is TGCAGTGCTTCCCGTAGCTACGGCGGGGGGGTCACTGAAGCTTTCTTT.

The chain is built from TRBV7-2 and TRBJ1-2; TRBD1 matches 12 bases. Germline-derived CDR1 and CDR2 are SGHTA and FQGNSA. The CDR3 is 18 amino acids. The ends lost 5 bases at V and 4 bases at J; junction bases unmatched: 14. The CDR3 here is CASSPRDRGRELIYGYTF. The CDR3 DNA reads as TGTGCCAGCAGCCCCCGGGACAGGGGGCGAGAACTTATCTATGGCTACACCTTC.

The rearrangement links TRBV5-5 to TRBJ2-5; D may correspond to TRBD1 or TRBD2 (5 bases each). V was pared by 5 bases and J by 3 bases, with 14 bases between. The CDR3 totals 14 residues. Germline lookup yields CDR1 SGHKS and CDR2 YYEKEE (reference sequence). The CDR3 bases are TGTGCCAGCAGAACAGGAGGCTGGGAAGAGACCCAGTACTTC. Its protein is CASRTGGWEETQYF.

V is TRBV4-3 and J is TRBJ1-3, with D possibly TRBD1 on 6 matching bases. Trimming removed 0 bases at V and 4 bases at J, with 10 bases between. The CDR3 covers 15 residues. Germline-derived CDR1 and CDR2 are LGHNA and YSLEER. The DNA for the CDR3 is TGCGCCAGCAGCCAAGAGGGGGCGCTGGGAAACACCATATATTTT. Translated: CASSQEGALGNTIYF.

This sequence joins TRBV18 and TRBJ2-7; D perhaps matches TRBD1 (5 bases). The CDR3 has 13 residues. Trimming shortened V by 1 base and J by 6 bases, and 10 bases separated the two germline ends. CDR1 is KGHSH, CDR2 LQKENI, per germline. CDR3 DNA: TGTGCCAGCTCACCACAGGGGCAGGTCGAGCAGTACTTC. Translating it yields CASSPQGQVEQYF.

This clonotype was detected ten times or more. The chain employs TRBV7-9 and TRBJ2-3, with 7 nucleotides matching TRBD1. The CDR3 loop spans 16 amino acids. Germline assignment: CDR1 SEHNR and CDR2 FQNEAQ (reference sequence). Trimming removed 2 bases from V and 5 bases from J; junction bases left unmatched: 10. The CDR3 protein is CASSLFTGESLDTQYF. CDR3 nucleotide sequence: TGTGCCAGCAGCTTATTTACAGGGGAGTCGTTAGATACGCAGTATTTT.

As DNA, the CDR3 is TGCAGTGCAGATGGGGCTGGCCCCTGGCCTGAAGCTTTCTTT. Translation: CSADGAGPWPEAFF. The chain has TRBV20-1 and TRBJ1-1, with D possibly TRBD1 on 5 matching bases. Germline loops: CDR1 DFQATT, CDR2 SNEGSKA (reference sequence). This CDR3 contains 14 residues. Trimming cost V 6 bases and J 6 bases, with 20 bases left between them.

This sequence joins TRBV6-6 and TRBJ2-7, with D perhaps matching TRBD1 (6 bases). The CDR3 extends over 14 amino acids. Trimming stripped 4 bases from V and 0 bases from J, with 10 bases between. The germline V gene has CDR1 MNHNY and CDR2 SVGAGI (reference sequence). CDR3 amino acids: CASSLPTGSYEQYF. Here the CDR3 DNA reads TGTGCCAGCAGTTTGCCGACAGGCTCCTACGAGCAGTACTTC.

This clonotype was seen more than once but under ten times. The V and J genes are TRBV6-5 and TRBJ2-7; no clear D gene. The CDR3 loop spans 14 amino acids. Germline CDR1 reads MNHEY; CDR2 reads SVGAGI. The V gene lost 5 bases and the J gene lost 5 bases, with 16 bases spanning the gap. For the CDR3, the DNA is TGTGCCAGCAGTCTCTCTAGAAGGTCGGACGAGCAGTACGTC. Protein: CASSLSRRSDEQYV.

This clonotype has more than one count but fewer than ten. This chain connects TRBV20-1 to TRBJ1-5; D is perhaps TRBD1 (5 bases). The CDR3 extends over 13 amino acids. The V end was cut by 7 bases, the J end by 3 bases, with 13 bases between. The germline CDR1 and CDR2 sequences are DFQATT and SNEGSKA (reference sequence). The CDR3 bases are TGCAGTGGGGGGTCAGGGCTCAATCAGCCCCAGCATTTT. Its translation: CSGGSGLNQPQHF.

This sequence joins TRBV5-1 and TRBJ2-1; D gene unclear. The V end was cut by 0 bases, the J end by 7 bases, with 14 bases between. CDR1 and CDR2 from the germline V gene are SGHRS and YFSETQ. The CDR3 runs 15 residues. CDR3 residues: CASSLEGAEWNEQFF. For the CDR3, the DNA is TGCGCCAGCAGCTTGGAGGGCGCGGAGTGGAATGAGCAGTTCTTC.